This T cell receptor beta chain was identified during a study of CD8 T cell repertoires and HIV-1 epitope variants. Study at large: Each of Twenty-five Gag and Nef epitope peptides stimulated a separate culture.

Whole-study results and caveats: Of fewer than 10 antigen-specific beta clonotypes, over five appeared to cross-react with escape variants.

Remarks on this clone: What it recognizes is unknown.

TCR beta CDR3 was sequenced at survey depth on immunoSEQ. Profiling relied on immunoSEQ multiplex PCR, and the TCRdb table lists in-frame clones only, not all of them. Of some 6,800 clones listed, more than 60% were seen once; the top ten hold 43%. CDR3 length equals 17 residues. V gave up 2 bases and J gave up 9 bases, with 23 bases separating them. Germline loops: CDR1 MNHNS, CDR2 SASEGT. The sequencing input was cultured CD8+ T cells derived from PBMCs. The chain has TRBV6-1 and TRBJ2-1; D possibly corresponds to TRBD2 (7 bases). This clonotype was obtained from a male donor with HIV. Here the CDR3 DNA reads TGTGCCAGCAGTGAATGGGGGGGCATAAACCCCGCTGGTGAGCAGTTCTTC. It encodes CASSEWGGINPAGEQFF.